The 29 T cell receptor beta chains listed next were all sequenced from one sample in a study of blood T cell repertoires in COVID-19. Produced via immunoSEQ multiplex PCR; TCRdb's table is partial and in-frame only. The sample consists of over 120,000 clones, roughly four fifths of them appearing once. Sequences were obtained from peripheral blood. Source of these receptors: a woman aged 60-75 years with acute or convalescent COVID-19.

The chain couples TRBV5-4 to TRBJ2-5, with D maybe TRBD1 (5 bases). CDR1 and CDR2 (germline): SGHNT, YYREEE (reference sequence). The CDR3 extends over 12 amino acids. Trimming removed 4 bases at V and 3 bases at J, with 7 bases between. In nucleotides, the CDR3 is TGTGCCAGCAGCCCCAGGGAAGAGACCCAGTACTTC. Translated: CASSPREETQYF.

The chain combines TRBV18 with TRBJ1-6, with unresolved D. V was trimmed by 6 bases and J by 5 bases, leaving 14 bases between them. Per germline, CDR1 KGHSH and CDR2 LQKENI. This CDR3 spans 15 amino acids. The CDR3 loop reads CASSRETGNNSPLHF. The CDR3 nucleotides read TGTGCCAGCTCTCGAGAGACGGGTAATAATTCACCCCTCCACTTT.

This clone was observed a single time. The rearrangement uses TRBV19 and TRBJ1-1, with 10 bases fitting TRBD1. Trimming took 5 bases from V and 5 from J; bases not matched to a gene: 11. CDR3 length: 16 amino acids. From germline, CDR1 is LNHDA and CDR2 SQIVND (reference sequence). The CDR3 here is CASSDRQGAARTEAFF. The CDR3 bases are TGTGCCAGTAGTGACCGACAGGGGGCGGCAAGAACTGAAGCTTTCTTT.

The CDR3 region has the DNA TGTGCCAGCAGTTACGGAGTAGCGGGGACCTACGAGCAGTACTTC. This translates into CASSYGVAGTYEQYF. J is TRBJ2-7 and V is TRBV6-2 or TRBV6-3; 8 bases agree with TRBD2. From germline, CDR1 is MNHEY and CDR2 SVGEGT. CDR3 length equals 15 residues. V lost 2 bases to trimming and J lost 2 bases; unmatched junction nucleotides: 5.

The CDR3 protein is CATSGTGSWDTQYF. The CDR3 nucleotides are TGTGCCACTTCCGGGACAGGGAGTTGGGATACGCAGTATTTT. V and J are TRBV7-2 and TRBJ2-3; the match to TRBD1 covers 9 bases. Germline-derived CDR1 and CDR2 are SGHTA and FQGNSA. CDR3 length: 14 amino acids. V lost 10 bases and J lost 6; bases outside the gene matches: 11.

This chain connects TRBV28 to TRBJ2-7; tentatively, D is TRBD1 (5 bases). Germline-derived CDR1 and CDR2 are MDHEN and SYDVKM. This CDR3 comprises 15 residues. V gave up 2 bases and J gave up 0 bases, with 11 bases separating them. CDR3 amino acids: CASSLSPQDSYEQYF. The CDR3 nucleotides read TGTGCCAGCAGTTTAAGCCCACAGGACTCCTACGAGCAGTACTTC.

This sequence joins TRBV7-7 and TRBJ2-1; tentative D call: TRBD1 (6 bases). Trimming shortened V by 1 base and J by 4 bases, and 11 bases separated the two germline ends. The CDR3 is 15 residues long. The V gene's germline CDR1 is SSHAT and CDR2 FNYEAQ (reference sequence). The CDR3 DNA is TGTGCCAGCAGCTTAGACAGGGATGTTTACAATGAGCAGTTCTTC. This codes for CASSLDRDVYNEQFF.

The chain uses TRBV28 and TRBJ1-2, with TRBD1 identical over 11 bases. With V trimmed by 5 bases and J by 6 bases, 14 bases remained unmatched. This CDR3 is 17 amino acids long. In germline, CDR1 is MDHEN, CDR2 SYDVKM. CDR3 sequence reads: CASSPTSLRTGGDGYTF. CDR3 DNA sequence: TGTGCCAGCAGTCCCACGTCTTTAAGGACAGGGGGCGATGGCTACACCTTC.

The rearrangement joins TRBV4-1 to TRBJ1-5, with D unclear. Germline CDR1 MGHRA, CDR2 YSYEKL. CDR3 size: 15 residues. The germline V and J ends were trimmed by 1 base and 0 bases, with 7 bases remaining between them. The CDR3 bases are TGCGCCAGCAGCCAAGGTGTAGCTAGCAATCAGCCCCAGCATTTT. Translated, it gives CASSQGVASNQPQHF.

This chain links TRBV7-9 with TRBJ2-7; 7 positions agree with TRBD1. V was clipped by 3 bases and J by 3 bases; unmatched bases: 5. Germline V gives CDR1 SEHNR, CDR2 FQNEAQ (reference sequence). The CDR3 loop spans 14 amino acids. CDR3 nucleotide sequence: TGTGCCAGCAGCTTGCCAGGGGGTGACTACGAGCAGTACTTC. It yields the protein CASSLPGGDYEQYF.

This CDR3 reads CAVRAGGDYEQYF. The CDR3 region has the DNA TGTGCCGTCCGGGCGGGAGGAGACTACGAGCAGTACTTC. The V and J genes are TRBV3-1 (or the pseudogene TRBV3-2) and TRBJ2-7, with 8 bases fitting TRBD2. CDR3 length: 13 amino acids. Losses at the gene ends were 11 bases for V and 3 bases for J; bases not matched to a gene: 9. Germline-derived CDR1 and CDR2 are LGHDT and YNNKEL (reference sequence).

This clone appeared a single time. The rearrangement joins TRBV28 to TRBJ1-5; D gene unclear. Germline CDR1 is MDHEN and CDR2 is SYDVKM. Trimming removed 4 bases from V and 8 bases from J, with 9 bases in between. The CDR3 totals 12 residues. The DNA of the CDR3 is TGTGCCAGCAGTTCCCCCCCCAAGCCCCAGCATTTT. As protein: CASSSPPKPQHF. Using reference TRBV28 and TRBJ1-5 for the parts outside the CDR3, the full variable domain is DVKVTQSSRYLVKRTGEKVFLECVQDMDHENMFWYRQDPGLGLRLIYFSYDVKMKEKGDIPEGYSVSREKKERFSLILESASTNQTSMYLCASSSPPKPQHFGDGTRLSIL.

The V call is TRBV10-3, the J call TRBJ2-3; TRBD1 matches at 9 bases. CDR1 and CDR2 (germline): ENHRY, SYGVKD. The ends lost 6 bases at V and 4 bases at J; junction bases unmatched: 11. This CDR3 has 16 amino acids. The DNA of the CDR3 is TGTGCCATCAGCCCTTCGGGGACAGGGAGGGCAGATACGCAGTATTTT. Translated, it gives CAISPSGTGRADTQYF.

This clone was recorded only once. V and J are TRBV5-5 and TRBJ2-3; D unresolved. The CDR3 consists of 12 residues. Trimming shortened V by 1 base and J by 5 bases, and 5 bases separated the two germline ends. The germline V gene encodes CDR1 SGHKS and CDR2 YYEKEE (reference sequence). The CDR3 DNA is TGTGCCAGCAGCTTGAAGCGAGATACGCAGTATTTT. Residues: CASSLKRDTQYF.

The chain carries TRBV11-3 and TRBJ2-3; 7 bases map to TRBD2. This CDR3 region has 18 residues. J lost 2 bases, V lost 5 bases, and 16 bases had no gene match. Per germline, CDR1 SGHNT and CDR2 YENEEA. In DNA form, the CDR3 reads TGTGCCAGCAGCCCCGGGACTACACAGTCTTACCACACAGATACGCAGTATTTT. It specifies CASSPGTTQSYHTDTQYF. The full variable domain, with the rest looked up from reference TRBV11-3 and TRBJ2-3, is EAGVVQSPRYKIIEKKQPVAFWCNPISGHNTLYWYLQNLGQGPELLIRYENEEAVDDSQLPKDRFSAERLKGVDSTLKIQPAELGDSAVYLCASSPGTTQSYHTDTQYFGPGTRLTVL.

The rearrangement joins TRBV7-2 to TRBJ2-3; D not certain. Germline lookup yields CDR1 SGHTA and CDR2 FQGNSA. CDR3 size: 13 residues. Trimming shortened V by 1 base and J by 2 bases, and 4 bases separated the two germline ends. The CDR3 protein is CASSLVSTDTQYF. In DNA form, the CDR3 reads TGTGCCAGCAGCTTAGTCTCCACAGATACGCAGTATTTT.

This chain connects TRBV14 to TRBJ1-1, with 9 bases fitting TRBD1. The germline V gene encodes CDR1 SGHDN and CDR2 FVKESK. V lost 4 bases, J lost 7 bases, and 4 bases stayed unmatched. This CDR3 comprises 13 residues. The CDR3 loop reads CASSRDRASEAFF. The DNA for the CDR3 is TGTGCCAGCAGCCGGGACAGGGCCAGTGAAGCTTTCTTT.

J is TRBJ2-5 and V is TRBV7-9, with D maybe TRBD2 (6 bases). Germline values: CDR1 SEHNR, CDR2 FQNEAQ (reference sequence). The germline V and J ends were trimmed by 3 bases and 3 bases, with 11 bases remaining between them. The CDR3 sequence is 14 residues long. CDR3 in amino acids: CASSFLGLKETQYF. CDR3 DNA: TGTGCCAGCAGCTTTCTAGGACTAAAAGAGACCCAGTACTTC.

This clone is a singleton in its sample. J is TRBJ2-4 and V is TRBV24-1, with 8 bases fitting TRBD1. Unmatched junction bases numbered 12, after V lost 4 bases and J lost 11 bases. Per the germline V gene, CDR1 is KGHDR and CDR2 is SFDVKD. CDR3 length: 15 amino acids. The CDR3 protein is CATSDPSRTGMFQYF. The CDR3 bases are TGTGCCACCAGTGACCCCTCTCGGACAGGGATGTTTCAGTACTTC.

The chain combines TRBV3-1 (or the pseudogene TRBV3-2) with TRBJ1-6, with 8 bases matching TRBD1. The CDR3 covers 17 residues. V shed 1 base and J 6 bases; nucleotides not matched to a gene: 8. From germline, CDR1 is LGHDT and CDR2 YNNKEL (reference sequence). The CDR3: CASSQVSGDRSNSPLHF. In nucleotides, the CDR3 is TGTGCCAGCAGCCAAGTTTCTGGGGACAGGTCTAATTCACCCCTCCACTTT.

In this sample, this clone turned up a few times. The V and J genes are TRBV12-5 and TRBJ2-7; the D gene is possibly TRBD2 (6 bases). Trimming left V 6 bases short and J 0 bases short, with 15 bases between. The CDR3 is 15 residues long. Germline V gives CDR1 LGHNT, CDR2 FRNRAP. The CDR3 loop reads CASGRGGTSSYEQYF. CDR3 nucleotides: TGTGCTAGTGGGCGGGGTGGGACCAGCTCCTACGAGCAGTACTTC.

The chain has TRBV28 and TRBJ1-6; possibly TRBD1 for D (5 bases). The CDR3 is 12 residues long. V was trimmed by 6 bases and J by 7 bases, leaving 7 bases between them. Germline V lookup: CDR1 MDHEN, CDR2 SYDVKM. CDR3 sequence: CASRPGNSPLHF. In nucleotides, the CDR3 is TGTGCCAGCAGGCCAGGGAATTCACCCCTCCACTTT.

This clone was detected a few times. J is TRBJ1-5 and V is TRBV2; the match to TRBD1 covers 8 bases. V shed 4 bases and J 5 bases; nucleotides not matched to a gene: 4. CDR1 and CDR2 from the germline V gene are SNHLY and FYNNEI. The CDR3 has 14 amino acids. The CDR3 DNA reads TGTGCCAGCAGTGGACAGGGGCCTTATCAGCCCCAGCATTTT. Protein: CASSGQGPYQPQHF.

J is TRBJ1-2 and V is TRBV5-1, with 8 bases matching TRBD1. V was clipped by 1 base and J by 5 bases; unmatched bases: 7. The CDR3 contains 15 residues. CDR1 and CDR2 from the germline V gene are SGHRS and YFSETQ. The CDR3 coding sequence is TGCGCCAGCAGCTTGCACGGACAGGGAGGTTATGGCTACACCTTC. This gives the protein CASSLHGQGGYGYTF.

In DNA, the CDR3 is TGTGCCAGCAGCCTCGCCTCAAGGACAGGGGGGACCCAGTACTTC. Protein sequence: CASSLASRTGGTQYF. This sequence joins TRBV3-1 (or the pseudogene TRBV3-2) and TRBJ2-5; 10 bases map to TRBD1. There are 15 residues in the CDR3. Germline V gives CDR1 LGHDT, CDR2 YNNKEL (reference sequence). After removal of 4 bases from V and 7 bases from J, the junction contained 9 bases not matched to a gene.

The chain joins TRBV9 to TRBJ1-2; D is perhaps TRBD1 (6 bases). Germline CDR1 reads SGDLS; CDR2 reads YYNGEE. CDR3 length: 15 residues. Trimming removed 0 bases at V and 3 bases at J, with 12 bases between. CDR3 region: CASSVGEGGYYGYTF. The CDR3 DNA reads as TGTGCCAGCAGCGTAGGAGAGGGGGGGTACTATGGCTACACCTTC.

The chain's CDR3 is CASSRQGTGGTQYF. The CDR3 DNA sequence: TGTGCCAGCAGTCGACAGGGGACAGGGGGGACCCAGTACTTC. The chain employs TRBV27 and TRBJ2-5, with 11 bases matching TRBD1. The CDR3 consists of 14 residues. With V trimmed by 5 bases and J by 7 bases, 6 bases remained unmatched. The germline gives CDR1 MNHEY, CDR2 SMNVEV (reference sequence).

The chain uses TRBV11-3 and TRBJ2-2, with TRBD2 matching 7 bases. The V segment lost 3 bases and the J segment 1 base; nucleotides outside the gene matches: 14. Germline CDR1 is SGHNT and CDR2 is YENEEA. This CDR3 spans 19 amino acids. The CDR3 DNA sequence: TGTGCCAGCAGCTTCGGGGAGGGAAGGAGGGAGGGGAACACCGGGGAGCTGTTTTTT. The encoded protein is CASSFGEGRREGNTGELFF.

The count of this clone is one. The rearrangement links TRBV6-4 to TRBJ1-1; 7 bases align to TRBD1. Germline assignment: CDR1 MRHNA and CDR2 SNTAGT. The CDR3 sequence is 14 residues long. The ends lost 2 bases at V and 6 bases at J; junction bases unmatched: 6. Written as DNA, the CDR3 is TGTGCCAGCAGTGACACAGGGACAGACCCTGAAGCTTTCTTT. This codes for CASSDTGTDPEAFF.